Presented here are 27 T cell receptor beta chains from one specimen sequenced in a study of human T cells and chemical hapten exposure. The time point was: healthy volunteer bleed at 2 weeks. From whole blood left unfractionated, total RNA was extracted. MiXCR, applied by TCRdb to the RACE reads, yields one record per CDR3 protein. Counted here are 35,000 to 50,000 distinct CDR3 sequences, about 4.5% occurring once; the ten biggest clones make up roughly 1.6%. Sample: whole blood. The receptors come from a female donor in good health. Some clones in this sample may be carry-over from other donors' samples.

This clonotype was observed at least ten times. The CDR3 nucleotides read TGTGCCAGCAGTAGACCGGGACAGGGGTCGTCTGAAGCTTTCTTT. It encodes CASSRPGQGSSEAFF. The chain carries TRBV12-3 or TRBV12-4 and TRBJ1-1; TRBD1 agrees at 10 bases. V gave up 5 bases and J gave up 6 bases; unmatched junction bases: 9. The CDR3 contains 15 residues.

Many counts were recorded for this clonotype. V and J are TRBV4-2 and TRBJ2-2; maybe TRBD2 (6 bases). Germline V gives CDR1 LGHNA, CDR2 YNFKEQ. Deletions cut 1 base from V and 5 bases from J, with 14 bases between. The CDR3 has 16 residues. The CDR3 nucleotides are TGTGCCAGCAGCCAAGCTCGCGGGGCGGAAACCGGGGAGCTGTTTTTT. Translated: CASSQARGAETGELFF.

This clonotype was counted many times. The chain joins TRBV6-5 to TRBJ2-1, with 13 positions matching TRBD2. The CDR3 covers 16 residues. The germline CDR1 and CDR2 sequences are MNHEY and SVGAGI. V was pared by 5 bases and J by 7 bases, with 8 bases of the junction left unmatched. CDR3 DNA sequence: TGTGCCAGCAGTGCAACTAGCGGGGGGGCTATTAATGAGCAGTTCTTC. Translated, it gives CASSATSGGAINEQFF.

This clonotype was counted many times. V and J are TRBV2 and TRBJ1-1, with no clear D. V was shortened by 7 bases and J by 5 bases, with 23 bases between the two germline ends. The CDR3 is 16 amino acids. The germline CDR1 and CDR2 sequences are SNHLY and FYNNEI. The CDR3 nucleotides read TGTGCCAGCACCCCCCCCCCGGGGTTGATAGGGACTGAAGCTTTCTTT. Translated, it gives CASTPPPGLIGTEAFF.

In this sample, this clonotype turned up many times. Written as DNA, the CDR3 is TGTGCCAGCAGTGAATACGGTGATCAGCCCCAGCATTTT. Protein: CASSEYGDQPQHF. This rearrangement joins TRBV25-1 to TRBJ1-5, with no clear D. There are 13 residues in the CDR3. CDR1 and CDR2 from the germline V gene are MGHDK and SYGVNS. V lost 0 bases and J lost 5, with 5 bases in between.

A word on this clonotype: A read error may explain this, as a much larger clone is one base away. The chain recombines TRBV12-3 or TRBV12-4 with TRBJ2-1; D is possibly TRBD1 (5 bases). V dropped 3 bases and J dropped 12 bases, with 15 bases sitting between them. CDR3 size: 13 residues. CDR3 bases: TGTGCCAGCAGTTTGGTTCAGGGTAGAGGGCAGTTCTTC. Protein sequence: CASSLVQGRGQFF.

This clonotype has at least ten counts. The chain employs TRBV7-8 and TRBJ2-1, with D possibly matching TRBD2 (7 bases). CDR1 is SGHVS, CDR2 FQNEAQ, per germline. Trimming removed 6 bases at V and 4 bases at J, with 31 bases between. This CDR3 has 20 amino acids. This CDR3 is CASRKVGGGPWGPGYNEQFF. CDR3 in DNA: TGTGCCAGCAGAAAAGTCGGGGGAGGGCCGTGGGGGCCAGGATACAATGAGCAGTTCTTC.

In its sample, this clonotype was seen many times. The chain links TRBV10-3 to TRBJ2-1; D might be TRBD1 or TRBD2, each matching 5 bases. The germline CDR1 and CDR2 sequences are ENHRY and SYGVKD. This CDR3 has 13 amino acids. The V gene lost 6 bases and the J gene lost 7 bases, with 13 bases spanning the gap. The CDR3 coding sequence is TGTGCCATCAGGACCGGGACGGGGAATGAGCAGTTCTTC. Protein: CAIRTGTGNEQFF.

This clonotype was counted ten times or more. The CDR3 reads CASSVVGTDTQYF. The CDR3 DNA follows: TGTGCCAGCAGCGTAGTGGGCACAGATACGCAGTATTTT. This sequence joins TRBV9 and TRBJ2-3; no firm D call. Germline V gene sequence: CDR1 SGDLS, CDR2 YYNGEE. V lost 0 bases and J lost 1, with 3 bases in between. The CDR3 has 13 amino acids.

There are many counts of this clonotype. The chain is built from TRBV14 and TRBJ2-7; 8 nucleotides match TRBD1. V lost 4 bases to trimming and J lost 2 bases; unmatched junction nucleotides: 4. Germline loops: CDR1 SGHDN, CDR2 FVKESK. CDR3 length equals 14 residues. This chain's CDR3 is CASSRRQGTYEQYF. The CDR3 region has the DNA TGTGCCAGCAGCCGCAGACAGGGGACCTACGAGCAGTACTTC.

At least ten counts were recorded for this clonotype. The rearrangement links TRBV9 to TRBJ2-3; D uncertain. Germline assignment: CDR1 SGDLS and CDR2 YYNGEE. The CDR3 runs 12 residues. Trimming stripped 0 bases from V and 4 bases from J, with 3 bases between. The CDR3 nucleotides are TGTGCCAGCAGCGTAGAATCAGATACGCAGTATTTT. Translated, it gives CASSVESDTQYF.

This clonotype came up many times. The genes are TRBV20-1 and TRBJ1-1; 8 bases fit TRBD1. Germline assignment: CDR1 DFQATT and CDR2 SNEGSKA (reference sequence). Trimming cost V 6 bases and J 7 bases; bases outside gene matches: 7. The CDR3 covers 12 residues. In DNA, the CDR3 is TGCAGTGCGAGCCAGACAGGGGTTGAAGCTTTCTTT. Translation: CSASQTGVEAFF.

This clonotype was found many times. This chain joins TRBV5-1 and TRBJ2-7; D unresolved. Trimming removed 4 bases at V and 0 bases at J, with 11 bases between. In germline, CDR1 is SGHRS, CDR2 YFSETQ. CDR3 length equals 14 residues. The CDR3 loop is CASSSAGDSYEQYF. CDR3 DNA sequence: TGCGCCAGCAGCAGCGCAGGTGACTCCTACGAGCAGTACTTC. Looking up the rest from reference TRBV5-1 and TRBJ2-7 gives the full variable domain: KAGVTQTPRYLIKTRGQQVTLSCSPISGHRSVSWYQQTPGQGLQFLFEYFSETQRNKGNFPGRFSGRQFSNSRSEMNVSTLELGDSALYLCASSSAGDSYEQYFGPGTRLTVT.

This clonotype has a count of ten or more. V is TRBV7-8 and J is TRBJ1-3; D is uncertain. Trimming shortened V by 5 bases and J by 4 bases, and 9 bases separated the two germline ends. CDR1 SGHVS and CDR2 FQNEAQ come from the germline V gene. The length of the CDR3 is 13 residues. The CDR3 sequence: CASSRSTGNTIYF. The CDR3 bases are TGTGCCAGCAGCCGTTCGACAGGAAACACCATATATTTT.

This clonotype was counted at least ten times. The CDR3 coding sequence is TGTGCCATCAGTTCCGGAGGGGCGAAAGATCAGCCCCAGCATTTT. It codes for CAISSGGAKDQPQHF. The chain has TRBV10-3 and TRBJ1-5; tentatively, D is TRBD1 (5 bases). In germline, CDR1 is ENHRY, CDR2 SYGVKD. The CDR3 is 15 amino acids. Trimming stripped 5 bases from V and 5 bases from J, with 16 bases between.

This clonotype was recorded many times. CDR3 coding DNA: TGTGCCAGCAGTGATCGGGCCGGGGGCGAAGCGGAGCAGTACTTC. As protein: CASSDRAGGEAEQYF. This chain links TRBV6-1 with TRBJ2-7; D possibly matches TRBD1 or TRBD2 (6 bases each). The CDR3 covers 15 residues. Per the germline V gene, CDR1 is MNHNS and CDR2 is SASEGT. V shed 3 bases and J shed 7 bases, with 19 bases lying between them.

Details on this clonotype: A much larger clone sits a single nucleotide away, making a read error possible. The chain links TRBV6-5 to TRBJ1-1; D not certain. This CDR3 is built from 13 residues. Germline V gives CDR1 MNHEY, CDR2 SVGAGI. The V end lost 0 bases, the J end lost 5 bases, and 7 bases lay between the germline ends. As DNA, the CDR3 is TGTGCCAGCAGTTACTCGACGGGAACTGAAGCTTTCTTT. Protein product: CASSYSTGTEAFF.

A note on this clonotype: One junction end disagrees with the germline gene, perhaps due to a read error. V is TRBV6-5 and J is TRBJ1-6, with no clear D. Germline V gives CDR1 MNHEY, CDR2 SVGAGI. This CDR3 is 12 amino acids long. Here the CDR3 reads CASTHGISPFHF. In DNA form, the CDR3 reads TGTGCCAGCACCCACGGGATTTCACCCTTCCACTTT.

This clonotype came up a few times. This chain joins TRBV4-3 and TRBJ1-1; a weak D match, TRBD1 (5 bases). Germline V gene data show CDR1 as LGHNA and CDR2 as YSLEER. V lost 2 bases and J lost 8, with 12 bases in between. The CDR3 has 13 residues. CDR3 amino acids: CASSQISGTEAFF. The CDR3 DNA reads TGCGCCAGCAGCCAAATATCGGGGACGGAAGCTTTCTTT.

This clonotype was counted between two and nine times. The J gene is TRBJ1-6, the V gene TRBV4-1, with D possibly TRBD1 on 5 matching bases. This CDR3 contains 15 residues. Germline loops: CDR1 MGHRA, CDR2 YSYEKL. V was cut by 3 bases and J by 6 bases, with 12 bases left in between. The CDR3 region is CASSQPGRINSPLHF. CDR3 nucleotides: TGCGCCAGCAGCCAGCCGGGACGGATTAATTCACCCCTCCACTTT.

This clonotype was recorded many times. The V call is TRBV9, the J call TRBJ2-6; no clear D gene. Trimming took off 2 bases at V and 2 bases at J, with 5 bases between the two ends. The CDR3 length is 14 residues. Germline lookup yields CDR1 SGDLS and CDR2 YYNGEE. For the CDR3, the DNA is TGTGCCAGCAGCGTCCTCCCTGGGGCCAACGTCCTGACTTTC. This translates into CASSVLPGANVLTF.

This clonotype was seen ten or more times. The V call is TRBV11-2, the J call TRBJ2-3; TRBD2 matches 7 bases. CDR1 and CDR2 (germline): SGHAT, FQNNGV. The CDR3 is made up of 15 amino acids. J was trimmed by 2 bases and V by 0 bases; bases with no gene match: 2. CDR3 region: CASSLDGTNTDTQYF. CDR3 nucleotides: TGTGCCAGCAGCTTAGACGGGACTAACACAGATACGCAGTATTTT.

The table lists this clonotype with many counts. The rearrangement uses TRBV6-5 and TRBJ1-2; D not resolved. The V end lost 2 bases, the J end lost 6 bases, and 13 bases lay between the germline ends. Per germline, CDR1 MNHEY and CDR2 SVGAGI. The CDR3 consists of 14 residues. CDR3 protein: CASSYDGQPDGYTF. The CDR3 region has the DNA TGTGCCAGCAGTTACGACGGGCAGCCAGATGGCTACACCTTC.

At least ten counts were recorded for this clonotype. The chain links TRBV29-1 to TRBJ1-1; D possibly corresponds to TRBD1 (6 bases). Trimming took 4 bases from V and 4 from J, leaving 16 bases between them. This CDR3 comprises 14 residues. CDR1 is SQVTM, CDR2 ANQGSEA, per germline. The CDR3 region has the DNA TGCAGCGTTGTGTTGGACAGAAGTCCCACTGAAGCTTTCTTT. Amino acid sequence: CSVVLDRSPTEAFF.

This clonotype was observed at least ten times. The chain combines TRBV7-2 with TRBJ2-5, with D possibly being TRBD1 (6 bases). V dropped 7 bases and J dropped 7 bases, with 16 bases sitting between them. Germline CDR1 SGHTA, CDR2 FQGNSA. The CDR3 spans 13 residues. CDR3 sequence: CASISTGLGTQYF. The DNA of the CDR3 is TGTGCCAGCATCTCGACAGGCCTCGGGACCCAGTACTTC.

This clonotype came up many times. The chain combines TRBV7-9 with TRBJ2-3; 9 nucleotides align to TRBD2. The CDR3 contains 16 residues. The ends lost 6 bases at V and 3 bases at J; junction bases unmatched: 10. The germline CDR1 and CDR2 sequences are SEHNR and FQNEAQ (reference sequence). CDR3 protein: CASSQRSSGRTDTQYF. CDR3 coding DNA: TGTGCCAGCAGTCAAAGGTCGAGCGGGAGGACAGATACGCAGTATTTT.

This clonotype was picked up many times. The chain is built from TRBV20-1 and TRBJ2-3, with no clear D. The V gene lost 5 bases and the J gene lost 0 bases, with 9 bases spanning the gap. CDR1 DFQATT and CDR2 SNEGSKA come from the germline V gene (reference sequence). The CDR3 is made up of 13 amino acids. The CDR3 DNA sequence: TGCAGTGCTTCCCAATTTAGCACAGATACGCAGTATTTT. This translates into CSASQFSTDTQYF.